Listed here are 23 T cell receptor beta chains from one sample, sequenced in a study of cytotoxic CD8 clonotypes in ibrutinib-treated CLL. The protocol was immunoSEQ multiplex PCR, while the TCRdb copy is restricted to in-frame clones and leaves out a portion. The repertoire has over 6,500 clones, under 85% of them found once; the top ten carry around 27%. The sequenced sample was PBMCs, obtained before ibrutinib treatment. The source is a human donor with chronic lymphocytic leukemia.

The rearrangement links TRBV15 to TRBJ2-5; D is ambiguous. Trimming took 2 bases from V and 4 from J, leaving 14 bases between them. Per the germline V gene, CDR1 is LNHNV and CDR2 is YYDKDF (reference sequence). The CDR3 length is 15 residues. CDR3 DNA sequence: TGTGCCACCAGCAGAAAGAGTCTTGGCGCAGAGACCCAGTACTTC. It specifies CATSRKSLGAETQYF.

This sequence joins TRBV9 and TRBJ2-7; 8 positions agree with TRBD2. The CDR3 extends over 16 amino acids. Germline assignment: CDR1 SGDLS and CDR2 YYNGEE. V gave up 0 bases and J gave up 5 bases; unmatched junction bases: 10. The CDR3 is CASSVGGLAGGNEQYF. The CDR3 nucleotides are TGTGCCAGCAGCGTAGGGGGTTTGGCGGGAGGAAACGAGCAGTACTTC.

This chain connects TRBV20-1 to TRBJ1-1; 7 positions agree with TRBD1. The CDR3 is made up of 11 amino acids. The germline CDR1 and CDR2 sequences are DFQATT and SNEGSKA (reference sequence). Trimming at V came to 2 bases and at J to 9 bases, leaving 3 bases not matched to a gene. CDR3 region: CSARRDRKAFF. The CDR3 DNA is TGCAGTGCTAGACGGGACAGAAAAGCTTTCTTT.

The CDR3 region has the DNA TGCGCCAGCAGCTTGTCGGTTCCGAATTCACCCCTCCACTTT. It specifies CASSLSVPNSPLHF. The rearrangement links TRBV5-1 to TRBJ1-6, with no clear D. This CDR3 has 14 residues. Trimming shortened V by 1 base and J by 7 bases, and 9 bases separated the two germline ends. The germline V gene has CDR1 SGHRS and CDR2 YFSETQ.

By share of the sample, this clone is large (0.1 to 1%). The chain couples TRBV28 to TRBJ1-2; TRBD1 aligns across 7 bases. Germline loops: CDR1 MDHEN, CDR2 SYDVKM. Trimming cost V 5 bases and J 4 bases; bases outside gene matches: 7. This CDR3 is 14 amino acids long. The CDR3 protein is CASSTPGTVYGYTF. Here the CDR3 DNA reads TGTGCCAGCAGTACCCCCGGGACAGTCTATGGCTACACCTTC.

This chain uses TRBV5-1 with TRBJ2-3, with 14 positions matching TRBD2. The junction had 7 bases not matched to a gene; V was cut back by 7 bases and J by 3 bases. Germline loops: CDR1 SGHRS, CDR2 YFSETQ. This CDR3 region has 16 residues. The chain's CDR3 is CASGPGLAGATDTQYF. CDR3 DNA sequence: TGCGCCAGCGGACCGGGACTAGCGGGAGCAACAGATACGCAGTATTTT.

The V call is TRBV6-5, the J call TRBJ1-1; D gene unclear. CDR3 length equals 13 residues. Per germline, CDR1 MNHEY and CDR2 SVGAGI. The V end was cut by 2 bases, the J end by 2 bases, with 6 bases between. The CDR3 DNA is TGTGCCAGCAGTTACGTCCAAAACACTGAAGCTTTCTTT. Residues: CASSYVQNTEAFF.

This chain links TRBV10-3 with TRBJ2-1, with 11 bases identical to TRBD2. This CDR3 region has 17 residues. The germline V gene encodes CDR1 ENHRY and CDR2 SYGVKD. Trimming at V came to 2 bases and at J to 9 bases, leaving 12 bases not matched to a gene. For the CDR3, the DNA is TGTGCCATCAGTGAGACGACCGGGACTAGCGGTGCGGGTGAGCAGTTCTTC. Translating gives CAISETTGTSGAGEQFF.

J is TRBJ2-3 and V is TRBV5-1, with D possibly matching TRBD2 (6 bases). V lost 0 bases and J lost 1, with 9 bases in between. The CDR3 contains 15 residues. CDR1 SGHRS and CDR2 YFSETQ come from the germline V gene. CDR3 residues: CASSLEGLRTDTQYF. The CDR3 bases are TGCGCCAGCAGCTTGGAGGGACTTCGCACAGATACGCAGTATTTT.

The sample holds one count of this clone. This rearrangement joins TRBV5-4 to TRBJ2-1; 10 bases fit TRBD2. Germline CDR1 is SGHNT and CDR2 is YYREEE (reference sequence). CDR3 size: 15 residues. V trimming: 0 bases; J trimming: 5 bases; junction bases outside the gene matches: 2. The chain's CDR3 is CASSLASGSHNEQFF. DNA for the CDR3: TGTGCCAGCAGCTTGGCTAGCGGGAGTCACAATGAGCAGTTCTTC.

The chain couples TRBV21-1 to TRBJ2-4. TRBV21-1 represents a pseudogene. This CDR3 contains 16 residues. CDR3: CASSETLQQRKNIQYF. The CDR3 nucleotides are TGTGCCAGCAGTGAGACACTACAGCAAAGAAAAAACATTCAGTACTTC.

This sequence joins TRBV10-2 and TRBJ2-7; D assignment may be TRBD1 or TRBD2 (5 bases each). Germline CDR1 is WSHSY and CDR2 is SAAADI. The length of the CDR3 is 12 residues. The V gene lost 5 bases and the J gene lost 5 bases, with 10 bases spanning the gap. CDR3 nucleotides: TGCGCCAGCAGTCTACGGGACCACGAGCAGTACTTC. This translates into CASSLRDHEQYF.

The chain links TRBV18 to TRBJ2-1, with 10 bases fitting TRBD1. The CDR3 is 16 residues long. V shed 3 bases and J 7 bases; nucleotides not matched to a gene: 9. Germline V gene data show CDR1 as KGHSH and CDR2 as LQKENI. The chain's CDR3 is CASSPLGQGKINEQFF. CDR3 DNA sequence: TGTGCCAGCTCACCGCTGGGACAGGGGAAGATAAATGAGCAGTTCTTC. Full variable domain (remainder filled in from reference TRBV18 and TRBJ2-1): NAGVMQNPRHLVRRRGQEARLRCSPMKGHSHVYWYRQLPEEGLKFMVYLQKENIIDESGMPKERFSAEFPKEGPSILRIQQVVRGDSAAYFCASSPLGQGKINEQFFGPGTRLTVL.

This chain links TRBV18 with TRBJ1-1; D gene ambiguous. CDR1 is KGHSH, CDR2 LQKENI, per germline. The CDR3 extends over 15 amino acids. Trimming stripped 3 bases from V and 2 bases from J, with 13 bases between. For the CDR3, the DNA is TGTGCCAGCTCACCGTCCCTCCAGGCAAACACTGAAGCTTTCTTT. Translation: CASSPSLQANTEAFF.

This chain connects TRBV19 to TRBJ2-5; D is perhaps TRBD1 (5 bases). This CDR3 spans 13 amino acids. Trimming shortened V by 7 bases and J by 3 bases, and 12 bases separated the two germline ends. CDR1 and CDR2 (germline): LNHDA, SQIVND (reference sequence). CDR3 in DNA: TGTGCCAGTAATATTGTAGGGGAAGAGACCCAGTACTTC. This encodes CASNIVGEETQYF.

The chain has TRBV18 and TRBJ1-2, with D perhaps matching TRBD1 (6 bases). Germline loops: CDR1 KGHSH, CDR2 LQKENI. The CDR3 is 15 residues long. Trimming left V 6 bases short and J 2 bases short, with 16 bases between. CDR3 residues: CASSPRQASNYGYTF. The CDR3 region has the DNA TGTGCCAGCTCGCCTAGACAGGCGAGCAACTATGGCTACACCTTC.

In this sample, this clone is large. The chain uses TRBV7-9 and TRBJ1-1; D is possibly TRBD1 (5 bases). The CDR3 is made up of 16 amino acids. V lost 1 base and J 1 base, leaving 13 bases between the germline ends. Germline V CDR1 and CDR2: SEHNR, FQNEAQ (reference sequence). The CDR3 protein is CASSLGWTGPNTEAFF. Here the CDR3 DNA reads TGTGCCAGCAGCTTAGGATGGACGGGGCCGAACACTGAAGCTTTCTTT.

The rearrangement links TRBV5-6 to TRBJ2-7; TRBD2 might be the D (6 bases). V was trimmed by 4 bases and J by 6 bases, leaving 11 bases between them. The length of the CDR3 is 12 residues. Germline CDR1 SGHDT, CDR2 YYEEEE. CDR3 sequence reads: CASSPGGGEQYF. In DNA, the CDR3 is TGTGCCAGCAGCCCCGGGGGAGGCGAGCAGTACTTC.

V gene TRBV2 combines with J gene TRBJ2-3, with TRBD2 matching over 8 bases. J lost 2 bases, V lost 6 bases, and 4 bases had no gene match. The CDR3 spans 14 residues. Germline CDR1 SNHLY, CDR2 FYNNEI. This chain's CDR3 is CASRRGGPTDTQYF. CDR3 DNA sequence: TGTGCCAGCAGACGGGGGGGCCCCACAGATACGCAGTATTTT.

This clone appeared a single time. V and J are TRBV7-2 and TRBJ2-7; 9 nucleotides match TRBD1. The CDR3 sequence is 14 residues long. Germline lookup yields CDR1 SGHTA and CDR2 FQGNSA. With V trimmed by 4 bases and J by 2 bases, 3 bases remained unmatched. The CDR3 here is CASSYGTGTYEQYF. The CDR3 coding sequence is TGTGCCAGCAGCTACGGGACAGGGACCTACGAGCAGTACTTC.

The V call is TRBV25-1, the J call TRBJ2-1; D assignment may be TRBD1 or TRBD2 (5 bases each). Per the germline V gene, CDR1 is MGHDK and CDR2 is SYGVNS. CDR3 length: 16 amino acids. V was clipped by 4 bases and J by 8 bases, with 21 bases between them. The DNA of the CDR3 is TGTGCCAGCAGTGGAGACCGGGACCCGGGGCGCTATGAGCAGTTCTTC. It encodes CASSGDRDPGRYEQFF.

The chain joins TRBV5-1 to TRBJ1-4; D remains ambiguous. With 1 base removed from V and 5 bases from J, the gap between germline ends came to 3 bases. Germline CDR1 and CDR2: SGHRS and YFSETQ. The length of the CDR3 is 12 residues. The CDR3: CASSLFNEKLFF. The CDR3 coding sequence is TGCGCCAGCAGCTTGTTCAATGAAAAACTGTTTTTT. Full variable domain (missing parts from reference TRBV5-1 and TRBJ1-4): KAGVTQTPRYLIKTRGQQVTLSCSPISGHRSVSWYQQTPGQGLQFLFEYFSETQRNKGNFPGRFSGRQFSNSRSEMNVSTLELGDSALYLCASSLFNEKLFFGSGTQLSVL.

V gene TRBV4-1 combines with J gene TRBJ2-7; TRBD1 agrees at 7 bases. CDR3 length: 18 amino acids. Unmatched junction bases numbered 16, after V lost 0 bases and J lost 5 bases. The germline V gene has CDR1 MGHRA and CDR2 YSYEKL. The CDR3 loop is CASSQDPRRVDRFHEQYF. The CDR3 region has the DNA TGCGCCAGCAGCCAAGATCCACGTCGCGTGGACAGGTTCCACGAGCAGTACTTC.